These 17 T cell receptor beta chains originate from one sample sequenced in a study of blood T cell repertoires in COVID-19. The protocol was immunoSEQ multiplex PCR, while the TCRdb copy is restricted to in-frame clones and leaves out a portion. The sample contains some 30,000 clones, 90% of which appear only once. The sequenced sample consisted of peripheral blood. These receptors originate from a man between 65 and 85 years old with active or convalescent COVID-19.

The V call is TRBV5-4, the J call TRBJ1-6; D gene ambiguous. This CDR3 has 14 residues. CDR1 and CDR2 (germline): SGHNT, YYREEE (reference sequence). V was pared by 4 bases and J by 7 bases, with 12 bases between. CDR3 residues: CASSLTTANSPLHF. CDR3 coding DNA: TGTGCCAGCAGCCTGACAACGGCGAATTCACCCCTCCACTTT.

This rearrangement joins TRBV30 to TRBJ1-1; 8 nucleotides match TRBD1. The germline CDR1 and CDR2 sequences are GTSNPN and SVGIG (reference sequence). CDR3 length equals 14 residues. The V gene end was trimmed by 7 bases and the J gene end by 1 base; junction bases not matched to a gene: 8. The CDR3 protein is CASHRQGQNTEAFF. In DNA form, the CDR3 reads TGTGCCTCCCACCGACAGGGGCAGAACACTGAAGCTTTCTTT. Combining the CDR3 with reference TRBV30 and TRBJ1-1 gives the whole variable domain SQTIHQWPATLVQPVGSPLSLECTVEGTSNPNLYWYRQAAGRGLQLLFYSVGIGQISSEVPQNLSASRPQDRQFILSSKKLLLSDSGFYLCASHRQGQNTEAFFGQGTRLTVV.

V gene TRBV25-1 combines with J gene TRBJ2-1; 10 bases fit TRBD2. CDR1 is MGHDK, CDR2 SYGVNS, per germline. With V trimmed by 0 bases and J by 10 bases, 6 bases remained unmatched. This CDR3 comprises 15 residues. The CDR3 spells CASSEYRTSGEEQFF. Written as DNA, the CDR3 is TGTGCCAGCAGTGAATATAGAACTAGCGGGGAAGAGCAGTTCTTC. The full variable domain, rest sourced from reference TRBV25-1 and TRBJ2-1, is EADIYQTPRYLVIGTGKKITLECSQTMGHDKMYWYQQDPGMELHLIHYSYGVNSTEKGDLSSESTVSRIRTEHFPLTLESARPSHTSQYLCASSEYRTSGEEQFFGPGTRLTVL.

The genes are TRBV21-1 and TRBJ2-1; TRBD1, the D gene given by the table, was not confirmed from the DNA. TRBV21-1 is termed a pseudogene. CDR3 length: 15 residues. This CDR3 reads CASREAGTGDNEQFF. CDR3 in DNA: TGTGCCAGCAGGGAAGCCGGGACAGGGGACAATGAGCAGTTCTTC.

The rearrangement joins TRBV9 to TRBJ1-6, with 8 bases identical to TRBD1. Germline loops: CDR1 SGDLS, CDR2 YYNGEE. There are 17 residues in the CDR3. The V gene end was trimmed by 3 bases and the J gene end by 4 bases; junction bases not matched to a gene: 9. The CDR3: CASSDPGTGLYNSPLHF. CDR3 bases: TGTGCCAGCAGCGATCCCGGGACAGGCCTATATAATTCACCCCTCCACTTT.

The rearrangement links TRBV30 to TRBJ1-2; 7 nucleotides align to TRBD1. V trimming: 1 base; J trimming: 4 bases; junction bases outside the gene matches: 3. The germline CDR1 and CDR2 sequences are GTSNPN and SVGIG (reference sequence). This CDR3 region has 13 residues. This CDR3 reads CAWSGQGSYGYTF. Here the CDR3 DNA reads TGTGCCTGGAGTGGACAGGGAAGCTATGGCTACACCTTC.

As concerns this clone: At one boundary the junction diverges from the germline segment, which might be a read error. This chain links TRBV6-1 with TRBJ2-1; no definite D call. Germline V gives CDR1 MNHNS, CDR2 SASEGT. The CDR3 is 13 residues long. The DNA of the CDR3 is TGTGCCAGCACTGAAACGGGTACTAATGAGCAGTTCTTC. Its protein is CASTETGTNEQFF.

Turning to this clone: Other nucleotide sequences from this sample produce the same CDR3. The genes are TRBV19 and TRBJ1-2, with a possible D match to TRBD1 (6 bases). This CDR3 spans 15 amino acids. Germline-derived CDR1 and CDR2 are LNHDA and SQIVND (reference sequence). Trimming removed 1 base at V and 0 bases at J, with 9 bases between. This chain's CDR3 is CASSIGGTPNYGYTF. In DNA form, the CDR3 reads TGTGCCAGTAGTATAGGGGGGACACCTAACTATGGCTACACCTTC.

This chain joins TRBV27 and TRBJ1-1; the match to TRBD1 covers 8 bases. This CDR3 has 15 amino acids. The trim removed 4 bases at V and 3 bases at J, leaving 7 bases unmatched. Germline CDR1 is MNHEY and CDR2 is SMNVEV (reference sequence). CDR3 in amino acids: CASSSRTGRDTEAFF. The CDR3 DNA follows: TGTGCCAGCAGTTCCAGGACAGGGAGGGACACTGAAGCTTTCTTT.

DNA for the CDR3: TGTGCCAGCAGCAGGACAGGGGATGGCTACACCTTC. It yields the protein CASSRTGDGYTF. The genes are TRBV9 and TRBJ1-2; TRBD1 agrees at 9 bases. Germline assignment: CDR1 SGDLS and CDR2 YYNGEE. The trim removed 4 bases at V and 6 bases at J, leaving 1 base unmatched. The CDR3 is 12 amino acids.

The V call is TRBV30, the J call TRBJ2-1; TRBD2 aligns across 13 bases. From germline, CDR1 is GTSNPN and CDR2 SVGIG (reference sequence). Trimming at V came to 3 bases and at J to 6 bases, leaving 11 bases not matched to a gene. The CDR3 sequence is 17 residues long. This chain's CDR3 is CAWSTPLLAGGGNEQFF. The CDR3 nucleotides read TGTGCCTGGAGCACCCCCCTACTAGCGGGGGGGGGCAATGAGCAGTTCTTC.

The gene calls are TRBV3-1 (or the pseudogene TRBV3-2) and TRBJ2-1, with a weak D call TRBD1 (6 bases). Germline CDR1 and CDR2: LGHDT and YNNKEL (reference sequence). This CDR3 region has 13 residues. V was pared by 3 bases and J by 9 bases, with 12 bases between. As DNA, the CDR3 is TGTGCCAGCAGCCAGGGATTACAGGGTGAGCAGTTCTTC. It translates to CASSQGLQGEQFF.

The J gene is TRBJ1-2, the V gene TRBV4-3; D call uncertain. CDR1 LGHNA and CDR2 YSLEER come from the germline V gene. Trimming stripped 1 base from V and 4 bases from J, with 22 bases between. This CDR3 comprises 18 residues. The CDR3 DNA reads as TGCGCCAGCAGCCAAGGACTCGGGAGTCGGCAGTTTACCTATGGCTACACCTTC. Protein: CASSQGLGSRQFTYGYTF.

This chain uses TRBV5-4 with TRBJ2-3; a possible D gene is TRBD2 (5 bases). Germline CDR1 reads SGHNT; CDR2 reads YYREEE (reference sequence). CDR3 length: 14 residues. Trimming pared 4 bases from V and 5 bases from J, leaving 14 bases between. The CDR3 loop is CASSAGPVEDTQYF. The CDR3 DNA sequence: TGTGCCAGCAGCGCGGGTCCGGTTGAAGATACGCAGTATTTT.

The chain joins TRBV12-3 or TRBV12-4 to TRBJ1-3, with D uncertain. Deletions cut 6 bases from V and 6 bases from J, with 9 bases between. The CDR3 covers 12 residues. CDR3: CASRALINTIYF. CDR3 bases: TGTGCCAGCAGAGCTCTTATAAACACCATATATTTT.

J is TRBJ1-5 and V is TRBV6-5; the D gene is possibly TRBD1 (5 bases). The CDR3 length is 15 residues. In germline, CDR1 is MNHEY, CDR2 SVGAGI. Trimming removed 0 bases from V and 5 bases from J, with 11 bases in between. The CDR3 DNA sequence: TGTGCCAGCAGTTACTCGGGGTGGGGGGATCAGCCCCAGCATTTT. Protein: CASSYSGWGDQPQHF.

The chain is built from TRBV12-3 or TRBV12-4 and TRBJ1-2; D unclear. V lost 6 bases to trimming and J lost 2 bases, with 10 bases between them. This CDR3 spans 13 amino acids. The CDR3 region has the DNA TGTGCCAGCAGGGAGCTGGTCAACTATGGCTACACCTTC. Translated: CASRELVNYGYTF.